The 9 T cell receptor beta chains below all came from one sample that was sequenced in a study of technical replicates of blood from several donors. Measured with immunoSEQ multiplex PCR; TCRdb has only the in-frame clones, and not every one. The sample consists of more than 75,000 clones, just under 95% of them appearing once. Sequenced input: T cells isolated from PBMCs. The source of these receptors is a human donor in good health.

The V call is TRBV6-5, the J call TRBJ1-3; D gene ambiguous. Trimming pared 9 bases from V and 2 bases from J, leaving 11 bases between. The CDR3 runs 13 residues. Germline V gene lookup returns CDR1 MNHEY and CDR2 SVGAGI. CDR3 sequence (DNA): TGTGCCAGTTTAGAGAATGCTGGAAACACCATATATTTT. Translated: CASLENAGNTIYF.

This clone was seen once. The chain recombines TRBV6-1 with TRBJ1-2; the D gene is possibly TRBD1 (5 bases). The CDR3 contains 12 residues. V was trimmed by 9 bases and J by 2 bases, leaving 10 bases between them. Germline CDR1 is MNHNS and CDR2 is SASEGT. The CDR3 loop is CARGDDNYGYTF. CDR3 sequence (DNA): TGTGCCAGAGGGGATGACAACTATGGCTACACCTTC.

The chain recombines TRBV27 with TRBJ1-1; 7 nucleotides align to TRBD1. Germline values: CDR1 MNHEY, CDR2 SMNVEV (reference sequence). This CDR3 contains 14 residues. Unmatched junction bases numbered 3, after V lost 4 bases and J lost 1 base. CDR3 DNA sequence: TGTGCCAGCAGTTGGGGGGACAGGAACACTGAAGCTTTCTTT. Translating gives CASSWGDRNTEAFF.

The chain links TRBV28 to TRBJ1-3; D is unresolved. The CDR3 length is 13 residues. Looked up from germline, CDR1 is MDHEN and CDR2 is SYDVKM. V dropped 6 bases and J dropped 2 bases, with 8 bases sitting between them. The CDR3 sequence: CASSERTGNTIYF. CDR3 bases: TGTGCCAGCAGCGAGCGTACTGGAAACACCATATATTTT.

The CDR3 sequence: CASSESNLQGDEQFF. The CDR3 bases are TGCGCCAGCAGTGAGTCAAACCTCCAGGGTGATGAGCAGTTCTTC. The chain is built from TRBV10-1 and TRBJ2-1, with D possibly being TRBD1 (5 bases). Trimming removed 0 bases from V and 8 bases from J, with 14 bases in between. There are 15 residues in the CDR3. In germline, CDR1 is WNHNN, CDR2 SYGVQD (reference sequence).

The CDR3 here is CASSRDRVYDEQYF. CDR3 nucleotide sequence: TGTGCCAGCAGCCGGGACAGGGTTTACGACGAGCAGTACTTC. V gene TRBV7-9 combines with J gene TRBJ2-7; 9 nucleotides line up with TRBD1. Trimming at V came to 5 bases and at J to 5 bases, leaving 7 bases not matched to a gene. CDR3 length equals 14 residues. In germline, CDR1 is SEHNR, CDR2 FQNEAQ (reference sequence).

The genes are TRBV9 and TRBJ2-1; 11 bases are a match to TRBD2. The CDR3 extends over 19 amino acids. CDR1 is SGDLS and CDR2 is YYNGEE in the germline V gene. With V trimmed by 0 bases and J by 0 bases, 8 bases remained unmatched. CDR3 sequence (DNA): TGTGCCAGCAGCGTAGGTCTAGCGGGAGGACGTGGCTCCTACAATGAGCAGTTCTTC. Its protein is CASSVGLAGGRGSYNEQFF.

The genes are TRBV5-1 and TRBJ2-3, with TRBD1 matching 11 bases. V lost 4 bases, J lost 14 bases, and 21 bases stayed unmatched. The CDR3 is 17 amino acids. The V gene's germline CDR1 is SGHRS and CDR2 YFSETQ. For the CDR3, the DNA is TGCGCCAGCAGCCTGATGCGACGGGACAGGGGGGCAGATCAGTGGTATTTT. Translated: CASSLMRRDRGADQWYF.

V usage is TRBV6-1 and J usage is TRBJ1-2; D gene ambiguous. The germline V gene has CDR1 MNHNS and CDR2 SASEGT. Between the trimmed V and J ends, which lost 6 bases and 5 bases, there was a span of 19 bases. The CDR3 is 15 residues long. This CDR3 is CASSWGGSDGYGYTF. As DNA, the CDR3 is TGTGCCAGCAGCTGGGGAGGAAGCGATGGGTATGGCTACACCTTC.